Below are 29 T cell receptor beta chains sequenced from a single sample in a study of T cells in Graves' hyperthyroidism and ophthalmopathy. Amplification targeted TCR beta CDR3 regions from RNA transcripts. A first-round RT-PCR of the TCR CDR3 used the HTBI primer set. TCRdb re-derived calls from the multiplex PCR reads in MiXCR, one entry per CDR3 protein. Altogether 300,000 to 350,000 distinct CDR3 sequences are present, approximately 15% being singletons, with the ten largest covering just under 25%. Sequencing was carried out using blood. The receptors stem from a woman aged 25 to 39 with Graves' hyperthyroidism.

This clonotype was seen repeatedly, ten times or more. The CDR3 bases are TGCAGTGCTGTTCTTGGGATAGGGACTGAAGCTTTCTTT. Amino acids: CSAVLGIGTEAFF. V usage is TRBV20-1 and J usage is TRBJ1-1; D not resolved. V was pared by 5 bases and J by 5 bases, with 15 bases between. The CDR3 is 13 amino acids. Germline V gene sequence: CDR1 DFQATT, CDR2 SNEGSKA (reference sequence).

This clonotype appeared many times. The gene calls are TRBV28 and TRBJ2-1; 8 bases align to TRBD2. The V gene end was trimmed by 8 bases and the J gene end by 7 bases; junction bases not matched to a gene: 7. Germline V lookup: CDR1 MDHEN, CDR2 SYDVKM. The CDR3 runs 13 residues. DNA for the CDR3: TGTGCCAGCGATGGACTAGCCGGGAATGAGCAGTTCTTC. It yields the protein CASDGLAGNEQFF. The full variable domain, completed using reference TRBV28 and TRBJ2-1, is DVKVTQSSRYLVKRTGEKVFLECVQDMDHENMFWYRQDPGLGLRLIYFSYDVKMKEKGDIPEGYSVSREKKERFSLILESASTNQTSMYLCASDGLAGNEQFFGPGTRLTVL.

A few counts support this clonotype. V usage is TRBV20-1 and J usage is TRBJ2-5; TRBD1 or TRBD2 may be the D gene (6 bases each). Germline V gene data show CDR1 as DFQATT and CDR2 as SNEGSKA (reference sequence). V gave up 3 bases and J gave up 5 bases, with 19 bases separating them. This CDR3 is built from 15 residues. The CDR3 DNA reads as TGCAGTGCTAGCCCAGTTGTACGGAGGGGGGAGACCCAGTACTTC. The encoded protein is CSASPVVRRGETQYF.

The gene calls are TRBV24-1 and TRBJ2-2; D is uncertain. The germline gives CDR1 KGHDR, CDR2 SFDVKD. The V end was cut by 9 bases, the J end by 6 bases, with 10 bases between. The length of the CDR3 is 12 residues. CDR3 coding DNA: TGTGCCACCCGCGCGACGGCCGGGGAGCTGTTTTTT. Its protein product is CATRATAGELFF.

This clonotype has at least ten counts. The rearrangement joins TRBV7-6 to TRBJ2-7; possibly TRBD1 for D (5 bases). Trimming took off 4 bases at V and 1 base at J, with 11 bases between the two ends. Germline assignment: CDR1 SGHVS and CDR2 FNYEAQ. The CDR3 contains 14 residues. The CDR3 coding sequence is TGTGCCAGCAGCTCACAAGGACAATCCTACGAGCAGTACTTC. Translated, it gives CASSSQGQSYEQYF.

The V call is TRBV19, the J call TRBJ2-1, with 7 bases that match TRBD1. CDR3 length equals 15 residues. Germline assignment: CDR1 LNHDA and CDR2 SQIVND (reference sequence). The trim removed 6 bases at V and 4 bases at J, leaving 9 bases unmatched. CDR3 residues: CASSPTDRAYNEQFF. The DNA for the CDR3 is TGTGCCAGTAGCCCGACCGACAGGGCTTACAATGAGCAGTTCTTC. Filled out from reference TRBV19 and TRBJ2-1, the complete variable domain reads DGGITQSPKYLFRKEGQNVTLSCEQNLNHDAMYWYRQDPGQGLRLIYYSQIVNDFQKGDIAEGYSVSREKKESFPLTVTSAQKNPTAFYLCASSPTDRAYNEQFFGPGTRLTVL.

V and J are TRBV29-1 and TRBJ2-3; 11 bases are a match to TRBD2. The V and J ends lost 7 bases and 5 bases, in that order; junction bases with no gene match: 8. The CDR3 spans 14 residues. Germline CDR1 is SQVTM and CDR2 is ANQGSEA. The CDR3 DNA is TGCAGCGCCGATAGCGGGAGGGCCAAAGATACGCAGTATTTT. It yields the protein CSADSGRAKDTQYF.

This clonotype was detected a few times. The chain has TRBV30 and TRBJ2-5; 7 positions agree with TRBD2. V shed 3 bases, J shed 3 bases, and the junction held 7 bases outside the gene matches. Germline lookup yields CDR1 GTSNPN and CDR2 SVGIG (reference sequence). The CDR3 covers 14 residues. The CDR3 reads CAWSARLAEETQYF. CDR3 bases: TGTGCCTGGAGCGCCAGACTAGCAGAAGAGACCCAGTACTTC.

V usage is TRBV12-3 or TRBV12-4 and J usage is TRBJ1-3; D unresolved. Trimming removed 11 bases at V and 0 bases at J, with 11 bases between. This CDR3 spans 13 amino acids. CDR3 coding DNA: TGTGCCGCGGATTCCGGCTCTGGAAACACCATATATTTT. This encodes CAADSGSGNTIYF.

This clonotype was found a few times. The rearrangement links TRBV29-1 to TRBJ1-3; D may be TRBD1 (5 bases). The germline V gene encodes CDR1 SQVTM and CDR2 ANQGSEA. The CDR3 sequence is 13 residues long. Trimming took 4 bases from V and 0 from J, leaving 7 bases between them. CDR3 DNA sequence: TGCAGCGTTGTGGGGCCCTCTGGAAACACCATATATTTT. It translates to CSVVGPSGNTIYF.

This clonotype was detected once. The V and J genes are TRBV4-1 and TRBJ2-2, with 12 bases matching TRBD2. This CDR3 comprises 14 residues. The germline V gene has CDR1 MGHRA and CDR2 YSYEKL. Trimming at V came to 8 bases and at J to 8 bases, leaving 6 bases not matched to a gene. CDR3 amino acids: CASRLAGAVGELFF. The CDR3 region has the DNA TGCGCCAGCCGACTAGCGGGAGCAGTTGGGGAGCTGTTTTTT.

In the case of this clonotype: A much larger clone lies one base from this, so it may be a read error. The chain recombines TRBV6-1 with TRBJ2-1, with 8 bases identical to TRBD1. With 7 bases clipped from V and 10 bases from J, the junction kept 9 bases outside the gene matches. CDR1 is MNHNS, CDR2 SASEGT, per germline. CDR3 length: 13 amino acids. CDR3 residues: CASTNGQGYEQFF. CDR3 DNA sequence: TGTGCCAGCACCAATGGACAGGGCTACGAGCAGTTCTTC.

The sample holds many counts of this clonotype. The DNA of the CDR3 is TGCAGTGCCCCGACTAGCGGGAGGCCCCCGGATACGCAGTATTTT. This gives the protein CSAPTSGRPPDTQYF. The chain couples TRBV20-1 to TRBJ2-3; 13 bases are a match to TRBD2. Trimming at V came to 6 bases and at J to 6 bases, leaving 9 bases not matched to a gene. The germline gives CDR1 DFQATT, CDR2 SNEGSKA (reference sequence). CDR3 length: 15 residues.

This clonotype was recorded a few times. The rearrangement uses TRBV6-1 and TRBJ2-7; 7 nucleotides line up with TRBD2. Germline loops: CDR1 MNHNS, CDR2 SASEGT. This CDR3 is 16 amino acids long. V lost 5 bases and J lost 4; bases outside the gene matches: 14. CDR3 DNA sequence: TGTGCCAGCAGTAGCCTCGTAGGACTAGAAACATACGAGCAGTACTTC. It yields the protein CASSSLVGLETYEQYF.

This clonotype appeared many times. The chain joins TRBV11-2 to TRBJ2-7; maybe TRBD2 (6 bases). CDR3 length: 15 residues. Germline V gene sequence: CDR1 SGHAT, CDR2 FQNNGV. The V end lost 0 bases, the J end lost 2 bases, and 11 bases lay between the germline ends. CDR3 nucleotides: TGTGCCAGCAGCTTAGATGGGGCGGGGCCCTACGAGCAGTACTTC. Residues: CASSLDGAGPYEQYF.

A word on this clonotype: The conserved closing phenylalanine or tryptophan is absent in this CDR3, likely reflecting a read error. The J gene is TRBJ1-1, the V gene TRBV29-1, with a tentative D call TRBD1 (6 bases). V was trimmed by 7 bases and J by 0 bases, leaving 15 bases between them. Germline V CDR1 and CDR2: SQVTM, ANQGSEA. CDR3 size: 14 residues. DNA of the CDR3: TGCAGCGCTGTGTTGGACAGAATGAACACTGAAGCTTTCTCT. This encodes CSAVLDRMNTEAFS.

This clonotype was observed many times. CDR3 loop: CASSLHGGPARETQYF. As DNA, the CDR3 is TGTGCCAGCAGTCTTCATGGGGGGCCGGCGAGAGAGACCCAGTACTTC. The chain carries TRBV28 and TRBJ2-5; the D gene could be TRBD1 or TRBD2 (6 bases each). CDR1 and CDR2 from the germline V gene are MDHEN and SYDVKM. Trimming stripped 5 bases from V and 4 bases from J, with 20 bases between. This CDR3 has 16 amino acids.

This clonotype was observed at least ten times. This CDR3 is CASSLWGTAQYGYTF. CDR3 nucleotide sequence: TGTGCCAGCAGTTTATGGGGGACAGCGCAGTATGGCTACACCTTC. This rearrangement joins TRBV28 to TRBJ1-2; 7 positions match TRBD1. The CDR3 sequence is 15 residues long. CDR1 and CDR2 from the germline V gene are MDHEN and SYDVKM. Germline trimming cut 0 bases from V and 5 bases from J; bases unmatched to any gene: 6.

In its sample, this clonotype was seen many times. The chain links TRBV20-1 to TRBJ2-1; no reliable D call. Germline assignment: CDR1 DFQATT and CDR2 SNEGSKA (reference sequence). Trimming removed 3 bases from V and 10 bases from J, with 10 bases in between. This CDR3 is 11 amino acids long. The CDR3 is CSASILGEQFF. The CDR3 DNA follows: TGCAGTGCTAGCATCTTGGGCGAGCAGTTCTTC.

The V call is TRBV28, the J call TRBJ2-5; 7 positions agree with TRBD1. Losses at the gene ends were 6 bases for V and 2 bases for J; bases not matched to a gene: 9. The CDR3 consists of 15 residues. Germline assignment: CDR1 MDHEN and CDR2 SYDVKM. The CDR3 protein is CASSSDRRIQETQYF. CDR3 nucleotide sequence: TGTGCCAGCAGCTCGGACAGGAGAATTCAAGAGACCCAGTACTTC.

The chain employs TRBV28 and TRBJ1-5; D gene ambiguous. The CDR3 is made up of 12 amino acids. CDR1 and CDR2 (germline): MDHEN, SYDVKM. Trimming left V 1 base short and J 7 bases short, with 5 bases between. CDR3 in DNA: TGTGCCAGCAGTTTATCGGCCCAGCCCCAGCATTTT. This encodes CASSLSAQPQHF.

This clonotype was observed many times. The V gene is TRBV6-1, the J gene TRBJ1-3, with a weak D call TRBD1 (5 bases). Between the trimmed V and J ends, which lost 5 bases and 4 bases, there was a span of 12 bases. Germline V CDR1 and CDR2: MNHNS, SASEGT. This CDR3 spans 14 amino acids. The chain's CDR3 is CASSPDTGGNTIYF. The DNA for the CDR3 is TGTGCCAGCAGTCCCGATACAGGAGGAAACACCATATATTTT.

This clonotype was seen a handful of times. One junction end disagrees with the germline gene, perhaps due to a read error. The J gene is TRBJ1-1, the V gene TRBV7-9, with no clear D. Per germline, CDR1 SEHNR and CDR2 FQNEAQ (reference sequence). CDR3 size: 14 residues. CDR3 DNA: TGTGTCAGCAGCTTAGCCGACGGATACACTGAAGCTTTCTTT. It codes for CVSSLADGYTEAFF.

The CDR3 protein is CSAMGQLGNTQYF. For the CDR3, the DNA is TGCAGTGCTATGGGTCAGCTCGGAAATACGCAGTATTTT. The V and J genes are TRBV20-1 and TRBJ2-3; D ambiguous. Trimming took off 4 bases at V and 7 bases at J, with 15 bases between the two ends. CDR1 and CDR2 (germline): DFQATT, SNEGSKA (reference sequence). This CDR3 region has 13 residues.

This clonotype was counted at least ten times. The chain uses TRBV19 and TRBJ1-1; D remains ambiguous. Germline CDR1 is LNHDA and CDR2 is SQIVND (reference sequence). V shed 4 bases and J shed 4 bases, with 10 bases lying between them. The CDR3 is 13 residues long. In DNA, the CDR3 is TGTGCCAGTAGTACCGCCTTGCTCACTGAAGCTTTCTTT. Protein sequence: CASSTALLTEAFF.

In its sample, this clonotype was seen many times. The genes are TRBV7-2 and TRBJ1-4; D not resolved. The CDR3 runs 15 residues. Deletions cut 0 bases from V and 0 bases from J, with 5 bases between. Germline values: CDR1 SGHTA, CDR2 FQGNSA. The DNA for the CDR3 is TGTGCCAGCAGCTTAGCGATGGCAACTAATGAAAAACTGTTTTTT. Its protein product is CASSLAMATNEKLFF.

In this sample, this clonotype turned up many times. The rearrangement links TRBV29-1 to TRBJ1-1, with D maybe TRBD1 (6 bases). The V end lost 4 bases, the J end lost 1 base, and 13 bases lay between the germline ends. The germline V gene has CDR1 SQVTM and CDR2 ANQGSEA. CDR3 size: 14 residues. The CDR3 DNA reads TGCAGCGTTGTAATCCCAGGGGCGAACACTGAAGCTTTCTTT. Translation gives CSVVIPGANTEAFF.

There are many counts of this clonotype. At one end, the junction sequence differs from germline, possibly due to a read error. The chain couples TRBV7-7 to TRBJ2-2; D gene ambiguous. CDR3 length: 16 residues. Germline-derived CDR1 and CDR2 are SSHAT and FNYEAQ (reference sequence). CDR3 DNA: TGTGCTAGCAGCTTGTCCCAAGGCGAGGTAGCCGGGGAGCTGTTTTTT. This encodes CASSLSQGEVAGELFF.

At least ten counts were recorded for this clonotype. V and J are TRBV20-1 and TRBJ2-5, with 7 nucleotides matching TRBD2. This CDR3 spans 15 amino acids. Germline lookup yields CDR1 DFQATT and CDR2 SNEGSKA (reference sequence). V was pared by 0 bases and J by 4 bases, with 8 bases of the junction left unmatched. The CDR3 reads CSARDRREVVETQYF. The CDR3 coding sequence is TGCAGTGCTAGAGATAGACGGGAGGTCGTAGAGACCCAGTACTTC.